Listed below are T cell receptor beta chains from one sample, sequenced in a study of blood T cell repertoires in COVID-19. Repertoires were generated with immunoSEQ multiplex PCR, while TCRdb's copy carries only in-frame clones and drops some. The sample includes around 130,000 clones, 80% to 90% seen only once; the top ten take 25% to 30%. Sequenced sample: peripheral blood. Receptors originate from a man between 65 and 85 years old with active or convalescent COVID-19. Both conserved end residues are part of each CDR3. The D gene is left open where the match is weak. Clone size appears in some rows only: once, few, many, or a class for an expanded clone.

size	D	V	J	DNA	CDR3
NA	TRBD1	TRBV7-9	TRBJ1-2	TGTGCCAGCAGCCACAGGGGGGGCTATGGCTACACCTTC	CASSHRGGYGYTF
NA	NA	TRBV6-5	TRBJ1-1	TGTGCCAGCAGTTACTCGACGGGGAACACTGAAGCTTTCTTT	CASSYSTGNTEAFF
NA	NA	TRBV7-6	TRBJ2-5	TGTGCCAGCAGCCCCGGGGTCTGGACCCAGTACTTC	CASSPGVWTQYF
NA	NA	TRBV15	TRBJ1-1	TGTGCCACCAGCATGGGGACGGGCTGGGGGGGTGACACTGAAGCTTTCTTT	CATSMGTGWGGDTEAFF
once	TRBD1	TRBV19	TRBJ1-5	TGTGCCAGTAGTACGACAGGGGGAGGCAATCAGCCCCAGCATTTT	CASSTTGGGNQPQHF
once	NA	TRBV2	TRBJ2-5	TGTGCCAGCAGCACAGGGAACCGAGAGACCCAGTACTTC	CASSTGNRETQYF
NA	NA	TRBV6-5	TRBJ2-1	TGTGCCAGCAGCCGTGTATCCGTCAATGAGCAGTTCTTC	CASSRVSVNEQFF
NA	NA	TRBV9	TRBJ1-2	TGTGCCAGCAGCGGGGCTGGCTACACCTTC	CASSGAGYTF
NA	TRBD1	TRBV28	TRBJ1-5	TGTGCCAGTTGGAAGCCGGGACAGAACAATCAGCCCCAGCATTTT	CASWKPGQNNQPQHF
NA	NA	TRBV11-2	TRBJ2-3	TGTGCCAGCAGCCCTCTCCGCTTGCGGGACGGCACAGATACGCAGTATTTT	CASSPLRLRDGTDTQYF
NA	TRBD1	TRBV5-1	TRBJ1-2	TGCGCCAGCAGCTTGGATACAGGGGGTAACTATGGCTACACCTTC	CASSLDTGGNYGYTF
NA	NA	TRBV5-1	TRBJ1-6	TGCGCCAGCAGCTTAGGGCAGGGCTGGTCACCCCTCCACTTT	CASSLGQGWSPLHF
NA	NA	TRBV6-6	TRBJ2-5	TGTGCCAGCAGTTACTCTACGGTATCAGAGACCCAGTACTTC	CASSYSTVSETQYF
NA	NA	TRBV7-2	TRBJ2-5	TGTGCCAGCAGCTTAGGGGGCAGCTACCAAGAGACCCAGTACTTC	CASSLGGSYQETQYF
NA	TRBD1	TRBV6-6	TRBJ1-3	TGTGCCAGCACCATACAGGGGTTTACTGGAAACACCATATATTTT	CASTIQGFTGNTIYF
NA	TRBD1	TRBV18	TRBJ1-2	TGTGCCAGCTCATCGGGACAGGGGATAGGCTACACCTTC	CASSSGQGIGYTF
NA	TRBD1	TRBV27	TRBJ2-7	TGTGCCAGCAATCCGACAGGGGGGGCCGAGCAGTACTTC	CASNPTGGAEQYF
NA	NA	TRBV11-1	TRBJ1-1	TGTGCCAGCAGCTTAGCCGGCACAGATTACACTGAAGCTTTCTTT	CASSLAGTDYTEAFF
NA	TRBD2	TRBV28	TRBJ2-7	TGTGCCAGCAGTTGGTCGACTAGCAGCTACGAGCAGTACTTC	CASSWSTSSYEQYF
NA	TRBD1	TRBV18	TRBJ1-5	TGTGCCAGCTCACGGGACAGGTCCAATCAGCCCCAGCATTTT	CASSRDRSNQPQHF
NA	NA	TRBV5-1	TRBJ1-3	TGCGCCAGCAGCTTGGCAGCAGGGCCTGGAAACACCATATATTTT	CASSLAAGPGNTIYF
NA	TRBD1	TRBV19	TRBJ2-7	TGTGCCAGTAGTATAGGCAACAGGGGCGAGCAGTACTTC	CASSIGNRGEQYF
NA	NA	TRBV6-5	TRBJ1-1	TGTGCCAGCAGTCGCAGGAACCAGAACACTGAAGCTTTCTTT	CASSRRNQNTEAFF
NA	TRBD1	TRBV7-9	TRBJ2-1	TGTGCCAGCAGCCCGAGACAGGGGGCGGCTGAGTCTGAGCAGTTCTTC	CASSPRQGAAESEQFF
NA	NA	TRBV21-1	TRBJ1-4	TGTGCCAGCAGCCGAGGGCCCATTACTAATGAAAAACTGTTTTTT	CASSRGPITNEKLFF
NA	NA	TRBV2	TRBJ2-3	TGTGCCAGCGGGCAGATTTCCACAGATACGCAGTATTTT	CASGQISTDTQYF
once	NA	TRBV5-1	TRBJ1-5	TGCGCCAGCAGCTTTGGCACAGTTGATCAGCCCCAGCATTTT	CASSFGTVDQPQHF
NA	TRBD1	TRBV5-1	TRBJ1-1	TGCGCCAGCAGCGCGGGACAGGGAACAAAGGGGACTGAAGCTTTCTTT	CASSAGQGTKGTEAFF
once	TRBD2	TRBV7-2	TRBJ2-7	TGTGCCAGCAGCTTAGGAGGCGGGAGGTCTAAGAACGAGCAGTACTTC	CASSLGGGRSKNEQYF
NA	NA	TRBV29-1	TRBJ2-3	TGCAGCGTTGAGGATTGGGAGAGCACAGATACGCAGTATTTT	CSVEDWESTDTQYF
NA	NA	TRBV12-3/TRBV12-4	TRBJ2-7	TGTGCCAGCAGCCAGGACAGCTACGAGCAGTACTTC	CASSQDSYEQYF
NA	TRBD1	TRBV27	TRBJ2-7	TGTGCCAGCAAACCGGGACAGGGTACCTACGAGCAGTACTTC	CASKPGQGTYEQYF
NA	TRBD1	TRBV5-1	TRBJ1-1	TGCGCCAGCAGCTTGTCTGGCAGGGGGCTAACTGAAGCTTTCTTT	CASSLSGRGLTEAFF
NA	NA	TRBV18	TRBJ2-5	TGTGCCAGCTCACCTTCCGGAGAGACCCAGTACTTC	CASSPSGETQYF
NA	TRBD2	TRBV5-1	TRBJ2-1	TGCGCCAGCAGTCTAGCGGGAGCCCCCTACAATGAGCAGTTCTTC	CASSLAGAPYNEQFF
NA	TRBD1	TRBV18	TRBJ1-4	TGTGCCAGCTCACCGCAGACAGGGAAAGAAAAACTGTTTTTT	CASSPQTGKEKLFF
NA	TRBD1	TRBV6-2/TRBV6-3	TRBJ2-4	TGTGCCAGCAGTTATGGTCCGGGACAGGGCGACAAAAACATTCAGTACTTC	CASSYGPGQGDKNIQYF
NA	NA	TRBV7-3	TRBJ2-1	TGTGCCAGCAGCTTAAGGAGTCAGAACTACAATGAGCAGTTCTTC	CASSLRSQNYNEQFF
NA	NA	TRBV28	TRBJ2-7	TGTGCCAGCAGCCCCCTCGGTTGGGGCTTAGAGCAGTACTTC	CASSPLGWGLEQYF
NA	TRBD1	TRBV28	TRBJ1-1	TGTGCCAGCAGTTCCATCTTCGACAGGGACACTGAAGCTTTCTTT	CASSSIFDRDTEAFF
NA	TRBD2	TRBV12-5	TRBJ2-1	TGTGCTAGTGGTTCAGGACTAGCGGGAGCATCTGAGCAGTTCTTC	CASGSGLAGASEQFF
NA	NA	TRBV5-5	TRBJ1-1	TGTGCCAGCAGCTCGCTGTGGGAGGGCACTGAAGCTTTCTTT	CASSSLWEGTEAFF
NA	NA	TRBV5-1	TRBJ2-1	TGCGCCAGCAGACAAGTAGGAGGCCTCAATGAGCAGTTCTTC	CASRQVGGLNEQFF
NA	NA	TRBV27	TRBJ1-2	TGTGCCAGCAGTTTGTTCTACGAATCGTCGGGTGGCTACACCTTC	CASSLFYESSGGYTF
few	NA	TRBV6-5	TRBJ1-2	TGTGCCAGCAGTTACCTTCCGAGGGGGAACTATGGCTACACCTTC	CASSYLPRGNYGYTF
NA	TRBD1	TRBV19	TRBJ2-5	TGTGCCAGTAACACAGGGGGCCAAGAGACCCAGTACTTC	CASNTGGQETQYF
NA	TRBD1	TRBV18	TRBJ1-3	TGTGCCAGCTCACCTACTTCCCCGGACAGGGGAGCTGGAAACACCATATATTTT	CASSPTSPDRGAGNTIYF
NA	NA	TRBV5-1	TRBJ2-3	TGCGCCAGCAGCTTGGATGGGGCCCACACAGATACGCAGTATTTT	CASSLDGAHTDTQYF
NA	TRBD2	TRBV7-9	TRBJ2-7	TGTGCCAGCAGCCCGGCGGGAGAGGGCGAGCAGTACTTC	CASSPAGEGEQYF
NA	TRBD1	TRBV4-1	TRBJ2-7	TGCGCCAGCAGCCAAGATCTGACAGGGGGCTTCAACGAGCAGTACTTC	CASSQDLTGGFNEQYF
NA	TRBD2	TRBV29-1	TRBJ2-7	TGCAGCGTTACGGGACTAGCGGGATTCACCGAGCAGTACTTC	CSVTGLAGFTEQYF
few	TRBD2	TRBV19	TRBJ2-7	TGTGCCAGTAGTATCGGACTAGCGGGAGGGCCTCTAAAACGGGAGCAGTACTTC	CASSIGLAGGPLKREQYF
NA	NA	TRBV30	TRBJ1-5	TGTGCCTGGAGTGTAGAGCCAAGAAGCAATCAGCCCCAGCATTTT	CAWSVEPRSNQPQHF
NA	TRBD1	TRBV11-3	TRBJ2-1	TGTGCCAGCAAGGGCACAGGGGGAGGTGAGCAGTTCTTC	CASKGTGGGEQFF
NA	TRBD2	TRBV7-8	TRBJ2-7	TGTGCCAGCAGCTCTAGACTAGCGGGGACCGAGCAGTACTTC	CASSSRLAGTEQYF
NA	TRBD1	TRBV10-1	TRBJ2-5	TGCGCCAGCAGTGCACTCCGGGACAGGGGAAAAGGAGAGACCCAGTACTTC	CASSALRDRGKGETQYF
few	NA	TRBV15	TRBJ1-5	TGTGCCACCAGCAGAGAAGGGGGTCATCAGCCCCAGCATTTT	CATSREGGHQPQHF
once	NA	TRBV7-2	TRBJ2-5	TGTGCCAGCAGCTTAGGGGGCAGCGAGACCCAGTACTTC	CASSLGGSETQYF
NA	TRBD1	TRBV29-1	TRBJ2-7	TGCAGCGCTGGAGTAGCTGGACAGGGGAGCGAGCAGTACTTC	CSAGVAGQGSEQYF